The 32 T cell receptor beta chains below all came from one sample that was sequenced in a study of blood T cell repertoires in COVID-19. The repertoire was sequenced with immunoSEQ multiplex PCR; TCRdb's copy has only in-frame clones and lacks some. This sample has 200,000 to 300,000 clones, with about 79% found just once. Specimen: peripheral blood. The receptor set was obtained from a man aged 40-55 years who had recovered from COVID-19.

This clone was counted a single time. The V gene is TRBV5-4, the J gene TRBJ1-1; 11 nucleotides align to TRBD1. The CDR3 runs 15 residues. With V trimmed by 4 bases and J by 4 bases, 6 bases remained unmatched. Germline assignment: CDR1 SGHNT and CDR2 YYREEE (reference sequence). The CDR3 DNA sequence: TGTGCCAGCAGCCAGGCGGGGACAGGGGGCACTGAAGCTTTCTTT. Translating gives CASSQAGTGGTEAFF.

This clone has a single count. The rearrangement joins TRBV28 to TRBJ2-1; TRBD2 aligns across 8 bases. V trimming: 6 bases; J trimming: 4 bases; junction bases outside the gene matches: 8. The CDR3 extends over 15 amino acids. Per germline, CDR1 MDHEN and CDR2 SYDVKM. The CDR3: CASSRGGAGYNEQFF. The CDR3 DNA reads as TGTGCCAGCAGCCGGGGGGGGGCCGGGTACAATGAGCAGTTCTTC.

This chain links TRBV30 with TRBJ2-1; 8 nucleotides match TRBD1. V shed 5 bases and J 0 bases; nucleotides not matched to a gene: 0. CDR3 length: 13 amino acids. Germline V gene data show CDR1 as GTSNPN and CDR2 as SVGIG (reference sequence). The CDR3 nucleotides read TGTGCCTGGGGACAGGGCTCCTACAATGAGCAGTTCTTC. Translating it yields CAWGQGSYNEQFF.

J is TRBJ1-2 and V is TRBV9; TRBD1 matches at 11 bases. Trimming cost V 2 bases and J 7 bases; bases outside gene matches: 4. Germline V gives CDR1 SGDLS, CDR2 YYNGEE. CDR3 length: 14 residues. The CDR3 region is CASSVTGTGGGYTF. DNA of the CDR3: TGTGCCAGCAGCGTTACCGGGACAGGGGGTGGCTACACCTTC.

This clone is a singleton in its sample. The genes are TRBV9 and TRBJ1-6; 8 nucleotides line up with TRBD1. The CDR3 sequence is 17 residues long. V shed 3 bases and J 2 bases; nucleotides not matched to a gene: 7. Germline-derived CDR1 and CDR2 are SGDLS and YYNGEE. The CDR3 is CASSDGQGFPYNSPLHF. The CDR3 DNA reads TGTGCCAGCAGCGACGGACAGGGTTTCCCCTATAATTCACCCCTCCACTTT. Full variable domain (remainder filled in from reference TRBV9 and TRBJ1-6): DSGVTQTPKHLITATGQRVTLRCSPRSGDLSVYWYQQSLDQGLQFLIQYYNGEERAKGNILERFSAQQFPDLHSELNLSSLELGDSALYFCASSDGQGFPYNSPLHFGNGTRLTVT.

The genes are TRBV6-6 and TRBJ2-3; the match to TRBD1 covers 7 bases. CDR3 length: 15 residues. V was clipped by 1 base and J by 1 base; unmatched bases: 2. Germline loops: CDR1 MNHNY, CDR2 SVGAGI (reference sequence). Written as DNA, the CDR3 is TGTGCCAGCAGTTACTGGCAGGGGGGCACAGATACGCAGTATTTT. This gives the protein CASSYWQGGTDTQYF.

This chain joins TRBV2 and TRBJ1-1; 11 bases are a match to TRBD1. With 6 bases clipped from V and 1 base from J, the junction kept 16 bases outside the gene matches. The CDR3 totals 19 residues. CDR1 SNHLY and CDR2 FYNNEI come from the germline V gene. This CDR3 reads CASSADERDRGSWNTEAFF. CDR3 DNA sequence: TGTGCCAGCAGCGCCGACGAACGGGACAGGGGGTCTTGGAACACTGAAGCTTTCTTT.

The gene calls are TRBV30 and TRBJ2-1, with a weak D call TRBD2 (5 bases). The germline V and J ends were trimmed by 5 bases and 10 bases, with 18 bases remaining between them. This CDR3 contains 13 residues. CDR1 is GTSNPN and CDR2 is SVGIG in the germline V gene (reference sequence). The CDR3 sequence: CAWGRDTWREQFF. Written as DNA, the CDR3 is TGTGCCTGGGGTCGTGATACTTGGAGGGAGCAGTTCTTC. Variable domain in full (rest from reference TRBV30 and TRBJ2-1): SQTIHQWPATLVQPVGSPLSLECTVEGTSNPNLYWYRQAAGRGLQLLFYSVGIGQISSEVPQNLSASRPQDRQFILSSKKLLLSDSGFYLCAWGRDTWREQFFGPGTRLTVL.

The chain couples TRBV18 to TRBJ1-1, with 7 bases aligning to TRBD1. The CDR3 spans 14 residues. Trimming removed 3 bases from V and 3 bases from J; junction bases left unmatched: 4. Germline CDR1 and CDR2: KGHSH and LQKENI. The CDR3 region is CASSPDRSYTEAFF. For the CDR3, the DNA is TGTGCCAGCTCACCGGACAGGTCCTACACTGAAGCTTTCTTT.

This chain connects TRBV29-1 to TRBJ2-5; maybe TRBD2 (6 bases). CDR1 and CDR2 from the germline V gene are SQVTM and ANQGSEA. CDR3 length: 11 residues. Trimming stripped 3 bases from V and 5 bases from J, with 7 bases between. The CDR3, as DNA: TGCAGCGTTGACGGGAGCGAGACCCAGTACTTC. Translating it yields CSVDGSETQYF.

The V and J genes are TRBV9 and TRBJ2-3; 8 positions match TRBD2. Germline loops: CDR1 SGDLS, CDR2 YYNGEE. The J segment lost 0 bases and the V segment lost 5 bases, leaving 8 bases of the junction unmatched. This CDR3 region has 16 residues. CDR3: CASSDLASGSTDTQYF. CDR3 in DNA: TGTGCCAGCAGTGACCTCGCTAGCGGGAGCACAGATACGCAGTATTTT.

V and J are TRBV2 and TRBJ1-2; tentative D call: TRBD1 (5 bases). With 6 bases removed from V and 0 bases from J, the gap between germline ends came to 17 bases. CDR3 size: 16 residues. CDR1 and CDR2 from the germline V gene are SNHLY and FYNNEI. The CDR3 DNA reads TGTGCCAGCAGCCGAGGCCGACAGTTAGCTAACTATGGCTACACCTTC. This encodes CASSRGRQLANYGYTF. The entire variable domain, with the rest obtained from reference TRBV2 and TRBJ1-2, is as follows: EPEVTQTPSHQVTQMGQEVILRCVPISNHLYFYWYRQILGQKVEFLVSFYNNEISEKSEIFDDQFSVERPDGSNFTLKIRSTKLEDSAMYFCASSRGRQLANYGYTFGSGTRLTVV.

V and J are TRBV18 and TRBJ2-7; 13 nucleotides match TRBD2. In germline, CDR1 is KGHSH, CDR2 LQKENI. There are 15 residues in the CDR3. V was pared by 5 bases and J by 7 bases, with 8 bases of the junction left unmatched. The CDR3 nucleotides are TGTGCCAGCTCAGTGGGGACTAGCGGGACCGGTGAGCAGTACTTC. Its protein is CASSVGTSGTGEQYF. Drawing the rest from reference TRBV18 and TRBJ2-7, the complete variable domain is NAGVMQNPRHLVRRRGQEARLRCSPMKGHSHVYWYRQLPEEGLKFMVYLQKENIIDESGMPKERFSAEFPKEGPSILRIQQVVRGDSAAYFCASSVGTSGTGEQYFGPGTRLTVT.

The V and J genes are TRBV5-1 and TRBJ1-1, with a weak D call TRBD1 (6 bases). The CDR3 totals 14 residues. Trimming took 3 bases from V and 4 from J, leaving 13 bases between them. CDR1 is SGHRS, CDR2 YFSETQ, per germline. As DNA, the CDR3 is TGCGCCAGCAGCTCACAGGGCCCCATCACTGAAGCTTTCTTT. It yields the protein CASSSQGPITEAFF.

V is TRBV19 and J is TRBJ1-6; 9 positions match TRBD1. Trimming at V came to 2 bases and at J to 7 bases, leaving 3 bases not matched to a gene. CDR1 LNHDA and CDR2 SQIVND come from the germline V gene (reference sequence). CDR3 length: 15 residues. The CDR3 reads CASSITGGANSPLHF. The CDR3 DNA reads TGTGCCAGTAGTATAACAGGGGGCGCAAATTCACCCCTCCACTTT.

This rearrangement joins TRBV6-2 or TRBV6-3 to TRBJ2-1; no definite D call. Germline CDR1 is MNHEY and CDR2 is SVGEGT. V dropped 6 bases and J dropped 3 bases, with 9 bases sitting between them. This CDR3 spans 13 amino acids. The CDR3 nucleotides read TGTGCCAGCAGCAACACAGACTACAATGAGCAGTTCTTC. Its translation is CASSNTDYNEQFF.

The chain links TRBV27 to TRBJ1-5; 9 nucleotides agree with TRBD1. Germline trimming cut 8 bases from V and 5 bases from J; bases unmatched to any gene: 7. In germline, CDR1 is MNHEY, CDR2 SMNVEV (reference sequence). The CDR3 covers 14 residues. The CDR3 DNA reads as TGTGCCAGCGGGACAGGGATCCACTATCAGCCCCAGCATTTT. Amino acids: CASGTGIHYQPQHF.

The V and J genes are TRBV2 and TRBJ2-7; D ambiguous. Per germline, CDR1 SNHLY and CDR2 FYNNEI. V was clipped by 6 bases and J by 0 bases, with 12 bases between them. This CDR3 is 14 amino acids long. In nucleotides, the CDR3 is TGTGCCAGCAGAGCCCATCTGAGCTCCTACGAGCAGTACTTC. This encodes CASRAHLSSYEQYF.

This chain connects TRBV6-5 to TRBJ1-1; tentative D call: TRBD1 (6 bases). With 6 bases removed from V and 3 bases from J, the gap between germline ends came to 14 bases. Germline assignment: CDR1 MNHEY and CDR2 SVGAGI. CDR3 size: 14 residues. CDR3: CASSARGGDTEAFF. Written as DNA, the CDR3 is TGTGCCAGCAGCGCTAGGGGGGGGGACACTGAAGCTTTCTTT.

This chain joins TRBV7-9 and TRBJ2-7, with D perhaps matching TRBD2 (6 bases). Germline V gene sequence: CDR1 SEHNR, CDR2 FQNEAQ (reference sequence). V dropped 0 bases and J dropped 4 bases, with 7 bases sitting between them. The CDR3 spans 13 residues. Here the CDR3 reads CASSLAGGYEQYF. The CDR3 DNA is TGTGCCAGCAGCTTAGCTGGGGGGTACGAGCAGTACTTC.

The V call is TRBV7-2, the J call TRBJ2-7, with 7 bases lining up with TRBD1. Germline CDR1 SGHTA, CDR2 FQGNSA. Unmatched junction bases numbered 9, after V lost 6 bases and J lost 4 bases. This CDR3 comprises 14 residues. The CDR3: CASSRTGTAYEQYF. For the CDR3, the DNA is TGTGCCAGCAGTAGGACCGGGACAGCTTACGAGCAGTACTTC.

The chain joins TRBV24-1 to TRBJ1-2; 8 bases are shared with TRBD1. Unmatched junction bases numbered 4, after V lost 7 bases and J lost 4 bases. Germline CDR1 and CDR2: KGHDR and SFDVKD. The length of the CDR3 is 13 residues. Written as DNA, the CDR3 is TGTGCCACCAGCAGGGGGCGCGGCTATGGCTACACCTTC. It specifies CATSRGRGYGYTF.

The chain employs TRBV5-1 and TRBJ2-2; no firm D call. V lost 0 bases and J lost 2, with 11 bases in between. This CDR3 comprises 16 residues. From germline, CDR1 is SGHRS and CDR2 YFSETQ. The chain's CDR3 is CASSLGVSFNTGELFF. CDR3 DNA sequence: TGCGCCAGCAGCTTGGGTGTTAGTTTTAACACCGGGGAGCTGTTTTTT.

This clone was counted a single time. V gene TRBV4-1 combines with J gene TRBJ1-2; D may be TRBD1 (6 bases). The V gene's germline CDR1 is MGHRA and CDR2 YSYEKL. The CDR3 runs 13 residues. V was pared by 2 bases and J by 4 bases, with 8 bases between. The CDR3 protein is CASSQQDSYGYTF. The CDR3 DNA reads TGCGCCAGCAGCCAACAGGACAGCTATGGCTACACCTTC.

The rearrangement joins TRBV9 to TRBJ2-6; TRBD1 aligns across 9 bases. V gave up 4 bases and J gave up 4 bases; unmatched junction bases: 12. The CDR3 runs 18 residues. Germline CDR1 SGDLS, CDR2 YYNGEE. The CDR3 region is CASSSRFGTGLGANVLTF. Written as DNA, the CDR3 is TGTGCCAGCAGCTCCCGCTTCGGGACAGGGCTCGGGGCCAACGTCCTGACTTTC.

This clone was detected only a few times. This chain connects TRBV6-2 or TRBV6-3 to TRBJ1-2; 10 nucleotides match TRBD1. CDR3 length: 16 amino acids. The germline V gene encodes CDR1 MNHEY and CDR2 SVGEGT. The V gene end was trimmed by 2 bases and the J gene end by 7 bases; junction bases not matched to a gene: 10. The CDR3 DNA follows: TGTGCCAGCAGTTACCATCCGAGGGACAGGGGAGTTGGCTACACCTTC. It is translated as CASSYHPRDRGVGYTF.

V is TRBV5-6 and J is TRBJ1-1, with D possibly TRBD1 on 5 matching bases. Germline V gene sequence: CDR1 SGHDT, CDR2 YYEEEE. V was clipped by 2 bases and J by 11 bases, with 10 bases between them. The CDR3 is 11 residues long. The chain's CDR3 is CASSLGVVAFF. Written as DNA, the CDR3 is TGTGCCAGCAGCTTAGGGGTGGTGGCTTTCTTT.

The rearrangement links TRBV5-1 to TRBJ2-3; 7 bases fit TRBD2. Trimming at V came to 7 bases and at J to 1 base, leaving 15 bases not matched to a gene. CDR3 length equals 17 residues. CDR1 SGHRS and CDR2 YFSETQ come from the germline V gene. The CDR3 here is CASDAGVRGVGTDTQYF. Written as DNA, the CDR3 is TGCGCCAGCGATGCGGGGGTCCGAGGGGTAGGCACAGATACGCAGTATTTT.

In the case of this clone: This sample includes further DNA sequences coding for the same CDR3. The DNA of the CDR3 is TGTGCCAGCAGCGTAGCGGGAGTCTCCTACAATGAGCAGTTCTTC. Protein: CASSVAGVSYNEQFF. The chain recombines TRBV9 with TRBJ2-1, with a weak D call TRBD2 (6 bases). The CDR3 loop spans 15 amino acids. Germline CDR1 is SGDLS and CDR2 is YYNGEE. Trimming shortened V by 0 bases and J by 0 bases, and 7 bases separated the two germline ends.

This chain links TRBV19 with TRBJ1-2, with 8 bases fitting TRBD1. The CDR3 is made up of 14 amino acids. Looked up from germline, CDR1 is LNHDA and CDR2 is SQIVND (reference sequence). V dropped 4 bases and J dropped 7; count of bases not matched to a gene: 8. DNA of the CDR3: TGTGCCAGTAGTACCCTGGACAGGGACTCTGGCTACACCTTC. This gives the protein CASSTLDRDSGYTF.

The rearrangement joins TRBV18 to TRBJ1-1; D unresolved. The CDR3 loop spans 13 amino acids. V was pared by 5 bases and J by 0 bases, with 7 bases between. CDR1 is KGHSH and CDR2 is LQKENI in the germline V gene. The CDR3 is CASSSGLNTEAFF. The CDR3 DNA is TGTGCCAGCTCAAGCGGTTTGAACACTGAAGCTTTCTTT.

The chain carries TRBV30 and TRBJ1-1, with D perhaps matching TRBD1 (5 bases). The CDR3 contains 12 residues. Germline values: CDR1 GTSNPN, CDR2 SVGIG (reference sequence). V was shortened by 7 bases and J by 1 base, with 10 bases between the two germline ends. CDR3 amino acids: CASGTWNTEAFF. Here the CDR3 DNA reads TGTGCCTCCGGGACTTGGAACACTGAAGCTTTCTTT.